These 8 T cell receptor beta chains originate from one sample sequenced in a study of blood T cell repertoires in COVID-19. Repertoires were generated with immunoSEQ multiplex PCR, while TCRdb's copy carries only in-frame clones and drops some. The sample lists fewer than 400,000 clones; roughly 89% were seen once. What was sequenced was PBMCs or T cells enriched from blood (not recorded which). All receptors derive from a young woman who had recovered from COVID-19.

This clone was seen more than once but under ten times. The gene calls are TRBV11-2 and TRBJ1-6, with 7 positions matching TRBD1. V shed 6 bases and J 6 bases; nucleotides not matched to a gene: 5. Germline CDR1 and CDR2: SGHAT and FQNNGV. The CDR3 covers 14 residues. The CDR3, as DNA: TGTGCCAGCAGGGTCGGGACAGTTAATTCACCCCTCCACTTT. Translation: CASRVGTVNSPLHF.

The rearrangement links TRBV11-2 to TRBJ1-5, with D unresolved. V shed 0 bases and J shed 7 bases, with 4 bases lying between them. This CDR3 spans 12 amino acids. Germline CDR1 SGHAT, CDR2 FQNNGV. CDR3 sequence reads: CASSLEGQPQHF. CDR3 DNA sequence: TGTGCCAGCAGCTTAGAGGGCCAGCCCCAGCATTTT.

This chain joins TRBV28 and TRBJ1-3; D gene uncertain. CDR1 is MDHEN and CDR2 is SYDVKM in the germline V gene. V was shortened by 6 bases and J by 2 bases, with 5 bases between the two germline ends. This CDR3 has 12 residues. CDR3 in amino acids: CASRITGNTIYF. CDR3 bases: TGTGCCAGCAGAATCACTGGAAACACCATATATTTT.

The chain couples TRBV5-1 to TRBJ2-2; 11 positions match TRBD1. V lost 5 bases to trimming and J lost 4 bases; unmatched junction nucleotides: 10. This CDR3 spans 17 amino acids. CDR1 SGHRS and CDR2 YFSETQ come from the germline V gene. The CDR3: CASRTTTGTGGTGELFF. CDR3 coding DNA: TGCGCCAGCAGAACAACCACCGGGACAGGGGGCACCGGGGAGCTGTTTTTT.

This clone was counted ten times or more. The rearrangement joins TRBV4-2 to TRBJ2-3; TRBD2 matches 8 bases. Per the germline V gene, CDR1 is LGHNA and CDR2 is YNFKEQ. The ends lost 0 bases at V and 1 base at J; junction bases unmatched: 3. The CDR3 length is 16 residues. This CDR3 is CASSQERGVGTDTQYF. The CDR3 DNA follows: TGTGCCAGCAGCCAAGAGCGGGGGGTGGGCACAGATACGCAGTATTTT.

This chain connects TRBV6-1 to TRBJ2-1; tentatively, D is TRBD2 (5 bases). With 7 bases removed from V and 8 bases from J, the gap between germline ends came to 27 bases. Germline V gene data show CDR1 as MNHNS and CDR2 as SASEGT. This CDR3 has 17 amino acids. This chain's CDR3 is CASTEAGDRLGGHEQFF. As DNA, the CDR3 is TGTGCCAGCACGGAAGCAGGTGATAGGTTAGGAGGACATGAGCAGTTCTTC.

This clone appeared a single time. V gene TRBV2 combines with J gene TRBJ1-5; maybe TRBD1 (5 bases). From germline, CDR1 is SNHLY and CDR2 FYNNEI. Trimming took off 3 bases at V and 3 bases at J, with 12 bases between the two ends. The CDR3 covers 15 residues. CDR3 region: CASSDQGYYNQPQHF. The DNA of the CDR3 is TGTGCCAGCAGTGACCAGGGTTATTACAATCAGCCCCAGCATTTT.

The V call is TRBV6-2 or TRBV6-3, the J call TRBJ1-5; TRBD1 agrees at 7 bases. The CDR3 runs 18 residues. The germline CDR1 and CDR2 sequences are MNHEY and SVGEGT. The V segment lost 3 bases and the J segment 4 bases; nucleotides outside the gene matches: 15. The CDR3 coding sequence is TGTGCCAGCAGTTATTACTATGAAACCGGGACAGTAAATCAGCCCCAGCATTTT. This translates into CASSYYYETGTVNQPQHF.